A selection of T cell receptor beta chains follows, all from one sample in a study of early T cells in non-severe SARS-CoV-2 infection. TCRdb fed the 5' RACE reads into MiXCR, producing one record per CDR3 protein. The table includes 25,000 to 30,000 distinct CDR3 sequences, roughly 9.7% detected once. The sample consisted of whole blood. These receptors all stem from an adult who was a healthcare worker with PCR-confirmed SARS-CoV-2 infection or an uninfected control (not recorded which). The CDR3 runs from the conserved cysteine through the conserved F or W. A D gene is named only where the DNA matches it firmly. For some rows the clone size is stated as once, few or many, or as a class when expanded; others skip it.

abundance,j_gene,d_gene,v_gene,CDR3nt,CDR3aa
many,TRBJ2-1,TRBD1,TRBV2,TGTGCCAGCAGCCCAGGGACAGGGGGCGAAAGACAGTTCTTC,CASSPGTGGERQFF
many,TRBJ1-5,NA,TRBV4-3,TGCGCCAGCAGCCAAGAACGGGGAAACGCTTTGGGTCAGCCCCAGCATTTT,CASSQERGNALGQPQHF
many,TRBJ1-5,NA,TRBV24-1,TGTGCCACCAGTGCAGGACAGTTGCACAATCAGCCCCAGCATTTT,CATSAGQLHNQPQHF
many,TRBJ1-5,NA,TRBV6-5,TGTGCCAGCAGACAGACAGGTCGAAATCAGCCCCAGCATTTT,CASRQTGRNQPQHF
many,TRBJ1-2,TRBD1,TRBV7-2,TGTGCCAGCAGCTTAGGGACAGGGAGCGGCTACACCTTC,CASSLGTGSGYTF
NA,TRBJ1-1,NA,TRBV5-1,TGCGCCAGCAGCTTGCACCCCGGCGGTGGGGTTACTGAAGCTTTCTTT,CASSLHPGGGVTEAFF
few,TRBJ2-2,TRBD1,TRBV19,TGTGCCAGTGAGAGGGCCAGGGGGCTTACCGGGGAGCTGTTTTTT,CASERARGLTGELFF
many,TRBJ2-2,NA,TRBV6-2/TRBV6-3,TGTGCCAGCAGTTACAGGCCGCGGGCCGGTGGTTCCGGGGAGCTGTTTTTT,CASSYRPRAGGSGELFF
many,TRBJ1-1,TRBD1,TRBV10-1,TGCGCCAGCAGTGATTCTCAGGGGGCTGAAGCTTTCTTT,CASSDSQGAEAFF
many,TRBJ1-1,TRBD1,TRBV29-1,TGCAGCGCGGACAGGGAAATTACTGAAGCTTTCTTT,CSADREITEAFF
many,TRBJ2-2,TRBD2,TRBV19,TGTGCCAGTACGAGACTAGCGGGGGCTAACACCGGGGAGCTGTTTTTT,CASTRLAGANTGELFF
many,TRBJ2-5,NA,TRBV25-1,TGTGCCAGCAGTGTTGCATGGGAGACCCAGTACTTC,CASSVAWETQYF
many,TRBJ1-2,NA,TRBV7-2,TGTGCCAGCAGAACCCTATTGCGGGAGGATGGCTACACCTTC,CASRTLLREDGYTF
few,TRBJ2-1,NA,TRBV7-7,TGTGCCAGCAGCTTAAGGCCGGGAAGCAATGAGCAGTTCTTC,CASSLRPGSNEQFF
many,TRBJ2-7,TRBD1,TRBV7-6,TGTGCCAGCAGTCATAGGACAGGGAGTGACGAGCAGTACTTC,CASSHRTGSDEQYF
NA,TRBJ2-7,TRBD1,TRBV7-2,TGTGCCGGCAGCTTCCAACCCCCGGGACAGGGAGTGTACGAGCAGTACTTC,CAGSFQPPGQGVYEQYF
few,TRBJ2-7,TRBD1,TRBV20-1,TGCAGTGCTAGCGTGGGACAGGGGCGGCGCGAGCAGTACTTC,CSASVGQGRREQYF
few,TRBJ2-2,NA,TRBV18,TGTGCCAGTTCCCCAGGGGCGAACACCGGGGAGCTGTTTTTT,CASSPGANTGELFF
NA,TRBJ2-7,NA,TRBV5-1,TGCGCCAGCAGCGTGGACAGCCTCGGCCCTTACGAGCAGTACTTC,CASSVDSLGPYEQYF
many,TRBJ2-7,TRBD1,TRBV6-6,TGTGCCAGCAGTCAGGACAGGGAATACGAGCAGTACTTC,CASSQDREYEQYF
NA,TRBJ2-5,NA,TRBV7-2,TGTGCCAGCAGCTTAGAGTACCAAGAGACCCAGTACTTC,CASSLEYQETQYF
many,TRBJ2-7,NA,TRBV4-3,TGCGCCAGCAGCCAAGGGCCTTGGAACGAGCAGTACTTC,CASSQGPWNEQYF
NA,TRBJ2-4,TRBD2,TRBV20-1,TGCAGTGCTACCCCCAGCGGGGGGGAGGTTGTAAACATTCAGTACTTC,CSATPSGGEVVNIQYF
NA,TRBJ2-1,TRBD2,TRBV9,TGTGCCAGCAGCCCATTGGGGGGGTTGGTTAATGAGCAGTTCTTC,CASSPLGGLVNEQFF